This T cell receptor beta chain was observed in a study of Tregs in tolerant kidney transplant recipients. Related graft donors supplied nonmyeloablative bone marrow transplants, and mixed chimerism was transient. V lost 0 bases and J 4 bases, leaving 13 bases between the germline ends. This CDR3 has 16 residues. Germline CDR1 LGHNA, CDR2 YSLEER. Produced via immunoSEQ multiplex PCR; TCRdb's table is partial and in-frame only. The table lists about 52,000 clones, around 93% of them singletons, with roughly 15% in the top ten. Sample: CD8+ T cells from blood (PBMCs), taken 24 months after the transplant. V gene TRBV4-3 combines with J gene TRBJ2-1; D is perhaps TRBD2 (5 bases). The TCR comes from a human patient who received a combined kidney and bone marrow transplant. Some T cells may have originated in the graft donor. CDR3 sequence reads: CASSQEGTRVYNEQFF. The CDR3 coding sequence is TGCGCCAGCAGCCAAGAGGGCACTAGAGTGTACAATGAGCAGTTCTTC.